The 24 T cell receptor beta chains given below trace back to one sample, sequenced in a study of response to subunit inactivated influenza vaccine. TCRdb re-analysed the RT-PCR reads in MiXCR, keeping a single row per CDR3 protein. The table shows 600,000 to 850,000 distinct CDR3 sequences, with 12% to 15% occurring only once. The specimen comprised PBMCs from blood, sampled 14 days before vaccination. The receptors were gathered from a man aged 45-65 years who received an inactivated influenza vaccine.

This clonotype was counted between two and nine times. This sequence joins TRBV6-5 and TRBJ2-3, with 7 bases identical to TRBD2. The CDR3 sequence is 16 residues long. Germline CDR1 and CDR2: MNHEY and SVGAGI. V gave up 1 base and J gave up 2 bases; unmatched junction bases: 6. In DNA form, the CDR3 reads TGTGCCAGCAGTTACTTTGCGGGAGAGACCACAGATACGCAGTATTTT. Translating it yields CASSYFAGETTDTQYF.

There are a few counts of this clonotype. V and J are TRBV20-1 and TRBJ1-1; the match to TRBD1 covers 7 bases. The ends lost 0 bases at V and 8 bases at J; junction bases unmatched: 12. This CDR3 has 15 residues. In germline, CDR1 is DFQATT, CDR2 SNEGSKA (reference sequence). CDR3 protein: CSARDLGTAGLEAFF. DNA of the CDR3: TGCAGTGCTAGAGACCTAGGGACAGCGGGTCTGGAAGCTTTCTTT.

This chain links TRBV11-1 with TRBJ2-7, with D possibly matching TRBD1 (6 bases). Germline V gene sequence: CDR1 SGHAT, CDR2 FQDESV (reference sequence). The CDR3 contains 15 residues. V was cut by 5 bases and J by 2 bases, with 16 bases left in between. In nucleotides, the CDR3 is TGTGCCAGCAGCCCCCAGGCGAGGGGGACCTACGAGCAGTACTTC. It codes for CASSPQARGTYEQYF.

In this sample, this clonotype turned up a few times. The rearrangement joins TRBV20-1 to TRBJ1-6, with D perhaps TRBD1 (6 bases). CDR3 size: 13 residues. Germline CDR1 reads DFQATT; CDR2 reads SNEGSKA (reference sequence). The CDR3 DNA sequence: TGCAGCTCGACAGGAAACTATAATTCACCCCTCCACTTT. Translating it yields CSSTGNYNSPLHF.

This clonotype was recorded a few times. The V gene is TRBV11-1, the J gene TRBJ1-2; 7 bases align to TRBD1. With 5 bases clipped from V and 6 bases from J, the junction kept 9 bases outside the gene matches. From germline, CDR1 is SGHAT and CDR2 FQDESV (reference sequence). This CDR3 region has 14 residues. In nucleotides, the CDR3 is TGTGCCAGCAGCGCAAGGGACAGACTTAATGGCTACACCTTC. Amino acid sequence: CASSARDRLNGYTF.

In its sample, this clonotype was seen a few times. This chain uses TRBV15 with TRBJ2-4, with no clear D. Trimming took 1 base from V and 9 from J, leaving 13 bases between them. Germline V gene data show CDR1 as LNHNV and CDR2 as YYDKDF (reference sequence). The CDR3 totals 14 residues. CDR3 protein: CATSRVGPPAIQYF. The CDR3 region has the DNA TGTGCCACCAGCAGAGTTGGGCCCCCGGCCATTCAGTACTTC.

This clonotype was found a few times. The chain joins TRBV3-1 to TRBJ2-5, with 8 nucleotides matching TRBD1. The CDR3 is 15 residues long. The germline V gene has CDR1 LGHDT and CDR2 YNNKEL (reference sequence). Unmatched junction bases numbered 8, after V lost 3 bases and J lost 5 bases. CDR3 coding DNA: TGTGCCAGCAGCCATGACGGCAGGGGGCAGGAGACCCAGTACTTC. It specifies CASSHDGRGQETQYF.

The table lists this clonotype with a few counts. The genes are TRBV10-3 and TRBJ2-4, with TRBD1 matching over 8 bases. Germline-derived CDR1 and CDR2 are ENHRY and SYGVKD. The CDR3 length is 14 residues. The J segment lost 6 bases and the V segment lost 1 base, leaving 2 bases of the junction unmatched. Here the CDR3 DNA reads TGTGCCATCAGTGAGTTAGACAGGGGAAACATTCAGTACTTC. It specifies CAISELDRGNIQYF.

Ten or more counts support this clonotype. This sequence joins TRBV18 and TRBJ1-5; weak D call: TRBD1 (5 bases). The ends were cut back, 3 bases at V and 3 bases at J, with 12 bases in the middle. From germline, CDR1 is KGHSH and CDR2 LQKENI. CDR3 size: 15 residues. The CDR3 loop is CASSPPDSFNQPQHF. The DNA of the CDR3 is TGTGCCAGCTCACCTCCAGACAGTTTCAATCAGCCCCAGCATTTT.

The chain's CDR3 is CASSQSTGMLLEQYF. In DNA, the CDR3 is TGTGCCAGCAGCCAATCAACAGGCATGCTTCTCGAGCAGTACTTC. This chain connects TRBV7-9 to TRBJ2-7, with TRBD1 as a possible D gene (5 bases). Germline assignment: CDR1 SEHNR and CDR2 FQNEAQ (reference sequence). The V end was cut by 5 bases, the J end by 6 bases, with 20 bases between. The CDR3 covers 15 residues.

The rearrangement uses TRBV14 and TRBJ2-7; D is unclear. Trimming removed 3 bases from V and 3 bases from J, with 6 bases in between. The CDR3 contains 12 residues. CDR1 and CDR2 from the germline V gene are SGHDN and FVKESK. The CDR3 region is CASSQYYYEQYF. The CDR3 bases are TGTGCCAGCAGCCAGTATTACTACGAGCAGTACTTC.

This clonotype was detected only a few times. The DNA of the CDR3 is TGTGCCAGCAGCTCCCGACAGGGGGCTTCTTCACCCCTCCACTTT. It is translated as CASSSRQGASSPLHF. The chain uses TRBV7-9 and TRBJ1-6; TRBD1 agrees at 10 bases. V gave up 4 bases and J gave up 9 bases; unmatched junction bases: 6. The CDR3 totals 15 residues. Germline CDR1 SEHNR, CDR2 FQNEAQ (reference sequence).

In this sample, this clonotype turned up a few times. This chain's CDR3 is CASSSARGTQYF. The CDR3 DNA reads TGCGCCAGCAGCTCGGCCCGCGGTACGCAGTATTTT. The rearrangement links TRBV5-1 to TRBJ2-3; D remains unclear. CDR3 length: 12 residues. Germline lookup yields CDR1 SGHRS and CDR2 YFSETQ. Trimming took off 3 bases at V and 8 bases at J, with 10 bases between the two ends. Full variable domain (remainder filled in from reference TRBV5-1 and TRBJ2-3): KAGVTQTPRYLIKTRGQQVTLSCSPISGHRSVSWYQQTPGQGLQFLFEYFSETQRNKGNFPGRFSGRQFSNSRSEMNVSTLELGDSALYLCASSSARGTQYFGPGTRLTVL.

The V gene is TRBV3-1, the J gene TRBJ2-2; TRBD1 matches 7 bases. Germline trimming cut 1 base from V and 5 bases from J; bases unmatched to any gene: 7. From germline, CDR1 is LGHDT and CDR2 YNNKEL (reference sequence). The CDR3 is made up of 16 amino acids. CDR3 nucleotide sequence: TGTGCCAGCAGCCAAGTATTTACAGGGGCGACCGGGGAGCTGTTTTTT. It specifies CASSQVFTGATGELFF.

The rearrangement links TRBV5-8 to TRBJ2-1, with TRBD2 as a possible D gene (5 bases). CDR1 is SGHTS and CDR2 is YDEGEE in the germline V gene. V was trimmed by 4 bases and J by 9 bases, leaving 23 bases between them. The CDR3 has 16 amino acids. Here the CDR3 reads CASSPGSVVFLAEQFF. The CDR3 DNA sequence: TGTGCCAGCAGCCCCGGATCGGTGGTGTTCCTAGCTGAGCAGTTCTTC.

CDR3 amino acids: CASSPRQGSNQETQYF. Written as DNA, the CDR3 is TGTGCCAGCAGCCCTCGACAGGGGAGTAACCAAGAGACCCAGTACTTC. This chain joins TRBV5-5 and TRBJ2-5; 8 positions match TRBD1. V lost 4 bases and J lost 0; bases outside the gene matches: 8. CDR1 and CDR2 (germline): SGHKS, YYEKEE (reference sequence). The CDR3 covers 16 residues.

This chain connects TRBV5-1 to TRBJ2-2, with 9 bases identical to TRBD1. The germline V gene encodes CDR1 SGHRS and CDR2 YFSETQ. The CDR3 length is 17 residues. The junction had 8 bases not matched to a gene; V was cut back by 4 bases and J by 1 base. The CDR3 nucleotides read TGCGCCAGCAGCCCCTCCGGGACAGGGATGAACACCGGGGAGCTGTTTTTT. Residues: CASSPSGTGMNTGELFF.

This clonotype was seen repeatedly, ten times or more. This CDR3 reads CASSFTGTFYEQYF. CDR3 coding DNA: TGTGCCAGCAGTTTTACAGGAACCTTCTACGAGCAGTACTTC. The rearrangement joins TRBV28 to TRBJ2-7; a possible D gene is TRBD1 (5 bases). The ends were cut back, 3 bases at V and 3 bases at J, with 12 bases in the middle. Germline-derived CDR1 and CDR2 are MDHEN and SYDVKM. This CDR3 comprises 14 residues.

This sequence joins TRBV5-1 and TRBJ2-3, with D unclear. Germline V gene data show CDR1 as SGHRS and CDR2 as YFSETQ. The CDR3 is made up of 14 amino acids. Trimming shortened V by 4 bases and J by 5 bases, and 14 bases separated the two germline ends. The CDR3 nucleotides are TGCGCCAGCAGCCCCTTTACAGTAGGAGATACGCAGTATTTT. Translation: CASSPFTVGDTQYF.

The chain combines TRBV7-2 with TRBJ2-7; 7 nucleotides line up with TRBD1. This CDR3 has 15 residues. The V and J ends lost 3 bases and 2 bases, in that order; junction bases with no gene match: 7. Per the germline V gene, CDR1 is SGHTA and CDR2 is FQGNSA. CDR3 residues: CASSFTRDSTYEQYF. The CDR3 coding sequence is TGTGCCAGCAGCTTTACCAGGGACAGCACCTACGAGCAGTACTTC.

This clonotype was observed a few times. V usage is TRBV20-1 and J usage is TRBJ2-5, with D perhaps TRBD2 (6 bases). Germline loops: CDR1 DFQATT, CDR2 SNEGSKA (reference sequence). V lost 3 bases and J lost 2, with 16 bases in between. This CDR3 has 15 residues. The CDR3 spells CSASPRGRVQETQYF. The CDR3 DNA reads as TGCAGTGCTAGCCCGCGGGGCAGGGTGCAAGAGACCCAGTACTTC.

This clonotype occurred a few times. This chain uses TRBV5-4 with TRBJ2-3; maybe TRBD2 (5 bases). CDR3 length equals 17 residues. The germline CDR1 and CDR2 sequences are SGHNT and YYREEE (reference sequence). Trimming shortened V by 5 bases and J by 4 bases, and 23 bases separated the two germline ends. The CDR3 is CASSLIPSGGSADTQYF. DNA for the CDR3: TGTGCCAGCAGTCTCATACCGTCGGGCGGGTCCGCAGATACGCAGTATTTT.

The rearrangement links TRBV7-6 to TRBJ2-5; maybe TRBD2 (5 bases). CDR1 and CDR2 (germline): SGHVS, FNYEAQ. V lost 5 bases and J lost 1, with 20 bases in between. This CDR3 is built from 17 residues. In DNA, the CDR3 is TGTGCCAGCAGCCCGCGGCCGGCTAGCAGATTCCAAGAGACCCAGTACTTC. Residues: CASSPRPASRFQETQYF.

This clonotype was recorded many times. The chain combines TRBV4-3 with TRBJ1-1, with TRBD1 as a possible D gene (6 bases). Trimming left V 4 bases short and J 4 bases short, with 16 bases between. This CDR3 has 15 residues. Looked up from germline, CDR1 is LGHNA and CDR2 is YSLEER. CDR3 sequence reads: CASSRGDIVITEAFF. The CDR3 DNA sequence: TGCGCCAGCAGCCGAGGGGACATAGTTATCACTGAAGCTTTCTTT.